This TCR beta chain was sequenced for a study of beta chain features in type 1 diabetes. The CDR3 is 15 residues long. The V gene's germline CDR1 is SEHNR and CDR2 FQNEAQ (reference sequence). Between the trimmed V and J ends, which lost 5 bases and 5 bases, there was a span of 18 bases. A single heparinised blood sample, averaging about 120 mL, was obtained per donor. The study's findings and limits: In all four CD4+ subsets, TCRB CDR3 length was significantly, moderately reduced in type 1 diabetes.

The table lists this clone with a few counts. Its target is unknown. The study reverse transcribed the entire isolated RNA, so it sequenced expressed TCRB transcripts. The table came from immunoSEQ multiplex PCR; TCRdb's copy has only in-frame clones and leaves some out. The table has more than 300,000 clones, roughly 12% seen once. Sequencing was done on a sample of naive CD4+ T cells from blood. This clonotype was sampled from a man aged 18 to 30 in good health. The chain couples TRBV7-9 to TRBJ1-1; D remains unclear. The CDR3 DNA sequence: TGTGCCAGCAGCAAGCCGGGCCCCACGGGAACTGAAGCTTTCTTT. It specifies CASSKPGPTGTEAFF.